These T cell receptor beta chains were read from a single sample in a study of blood T cells in healthy people across ages. TCRdb re-called the 5' RACE reads with MiXCR, one entry per CDR3 protein. The repertoire holds 700,000 or so distinct CDR3 sequences, with 22% as singletons. Sequencing was done on a sample of blood. These receptors all stem from a man between 65 and 79 years old in good health. The CDR3 runs from the conserved cysteine through the conserved F or W. A D gene is named only where the DNA matches it firmly. The size entry is marked missing in some rows and otherwise reads once, few, many or a size class.

v_call: TRBV25-1
clone_size: many
j_call: TRBJ2-1
d_call: TRBD2
cdr3_aa: CASSGSLAGVNNEQFF
cdr3_nt: TGTGCCAGCAGTGGATCCCTAGCGGGAGTAAACAATGAGCAGTTCTTC

v_call: TRBV2
clone_size: many
j_call: TRBJ1-5
d_call: .
cdr3_aa: CASSGQGGQPQHF
cdr3_nt: TGTGCCAGCAGTGGGCAGGGAGGCCAGCCCCAGCATTTT

v_call: TRBV7-8
clone_size: .
j_call: TRBJ2-3
d_call: TRBD2
cdr3_aa: CASSLASNSAGGQVTQYF
cdr3_nt: TGTGCCAGCAGCTTAGCGTCTAACTCGGCGGGAGGCCAGGTTACGCAGTATTTT

v_call: TRBV7-9
clone_size: .
j_call: TRBJ1-2
d_call: TRBD1
cdr3_aa: CASSPVDRAGNGYTF
cdr3_nt: TGTGCCAGCAGCCCCGTAGACAGGGCGGGTAATGGCTACACCTTC

v_call: TRBV7-2
clone_size: .
j_call: TRBJ1-5
d_call: .
cdr3_aa: CASSLARQGNQPQHF
cdr3_nt: TGTGCCAGCAGCTTGGCCCGACAGGGCAATCAGCCCCAGCATTTT

v_call: TRBV6-6
clone_size: many
j_call: TRBJ1-2
d_call: .
cdr3_aa: CASSSRGILFDGYTF
cdr3_nt: TGTGCCAGCAGTTCAAGGGGGATACTTTTTGATGGCTACACCTTC

v_call: TRBV7-9
clone_size: few
j_call: TRBJ2-1
d_call: .
cdr3_aa: CASSRGGTNEQFF
cdr3_nt: TGTGCCAGCAGCCGTGGAGGGACGAATGAGCAGTTCTTC

v_call: TRBV7-2
clone_size: .
j_call: TRBJ1-2
d_call: .
cdr3_aa: CASSLSQTNYGYTF
cdr3_nt: TGTGCCAGCAGCTTATCCCAGACCAACTATGGCTACACCTTC

v_call: TRBV7-2
clone_size: few
j_call: TRBJ2-2
d_call: .
cdr3_aa: CASSFGGRNAGELFF
cdr3_nt: TGTGCCAGCAGCTTTGGGGGCCGGAACGCCGGGGAGCTGTTTTTT

v_call: TRBV6-4
clone_size: .
j_call: TRBJ1-4
d_call: .
cdr3_aa: CAGSATQASNEKLFF
cdr3_nt: TGTGCCGGCAGTGCGACCCAAGCAAGTAATGAAAAACTGTTTTTT

v_call: TRBV6-6
clone_size: .
j_call: TRBJ1-1
d_call: .
cdr3_aa: CASSYLGENTEAFF
cdr3_nt: TGTGCCAGCAGTTACCTAGGGGAGAACACTGAAGCTTTCTTT

v_call: TRBV27
clone_size: few
j_call: TRBJ1-1
d_call: .
cdr3_aa: CASSYKGLVTEAFF
cdr3_nt: TGTGCCAGCAGTTATAAGGGGCTGGTCACTGAAGCTTTCTTT

v_call: TRBV20-1
clone_size: few
j_call: TRBJ2-3
d_call: TRBD1
cdr3_aa: CSAGQGATDTQYF
cdr3_nt: TGCAGTGCTGGACAGGGGGCAACGGATACGCAGTATTTT

v_call: TRBV12-3/TRBV12-4
clone_size: .
j_call: TRBJ2-1
d_call: .
cdr3_aa: CASSLRWGNGYNEQFF
cdr3_nt: TGTGCCAGCAGTTTGAGGTGGGGAAACGGGTACAATGAGCAGTTCTTC

v_call: TRBV12-3/TRBV12-4
clone_size: many
j_call: TRBJ2-5
d_call: .
cdr3_aa: CASSFGAQETQYF
cdr3_nt: TGCGCCAGCAGCTTTGGGGCACAAGAGACCCAGTACTTC

v_call: TRBV20-1
clone_size: few
j_call: TRBJ2-3
d_call: .
cdr3_aa: CSAALGLPTDTQYF
cdr3_nt: TGCAGTGCGGCACTAGGCCTCCCCACAGATACGCAGTATTTT

v_call: TRBV6-5
clone_size: once
j_call: TRBJ1-6
d_call: .
cdr3_aa: CASSPFENSPLHF
cdr3_nt: TGTGCCAGCAGCCCCTTCGAGAATTCACCCCTCCACTTT

v_call: TRBV29-1
clone_size: many
j_call: TRBJ1-2
d_call: TRBD1
cdr3_aa: CSVRQGSDGYTF
cdr3_nt: TGCAGCGTGCGACAGGGTTCGGATGGCTACACCTTC

v_call: TRBV7-2
clone_size: few
j_call: TRBJ2-3
d_call: TRBD2
cdr3_aa: CASSLGLAFFTGGTQYF
cdr3_nt: TGTGCCAGCAGCTTGGGACTAGCGTTCTTCACGGGAGGCACGCAGTATTTT

v_call: TRBV28
clone_size: .
j_call: TRBJ1-1
d_call: TRBD1
cdr3_aa: CASSLSRETGGTEAFF
cdr3_nt: TGTGCCAGCAGTTTATCGAGGGAGACAGGGGGCACTGAAGCTTTCTTT

v_call: TRBV7-6
clone_size: many
j_call: TRBJ2-3
d_call: TRBD2
cdr3_aa: CASSPAGGTTDTQYF
cdr3_nt: TGTGCCAGCAGCCCCGCGGGGGGCACCACAGATACGCAGTATTTT

v_call: TRBV29-1
clone_size: .
j_call: TRBJ1-1
d_call: .
cdr3_aa: CSVGQGPTEAFF
cdr3_nt: TGCAGCGTTGGTCAGGGGCCCACTGAAGCTTTCTTT

v_call: TRBV29-1
clone_size: .
j_call: TRBJ1-2
d_call: TRBD1
cdr3_aa: CSVDGTGYGYTF
cdr3_nt: TGCAGCGTTGATGGGACAGGCTATGGCTACACCTTC

v_call: TRBV7-9
clone_size: .
j_call: TRBJ2-5
d_call: .
cdr3_aa: CASSFRRQDQETQYF
cdr3_nt: TGTGCCAGCAGCTTTAGGAGACAGGACCAAGAGACCCAGTACTTC

v_call: TRBV14
clone_size: .
j_call: TRBJ2-5
d_call: TRBD1
cdr3_aa: CASSQRQGAGETQYF
cdr3_nt: TGTGCCAGCAGCCAACGACAGGGGGCAGGAGAGACCCAGTACTTC

v_call: TRBV6-1
clone_size: few
j_call: TRBJ1-4
d_call: .
cdr3_aa: CASRAFRGEEKLFF
cdr3_nt: TGTGCCAGCAGGGCTTTCCGGGGGGAGGAAAAACTGTTTTTT

v_call: TRBV6-6
clone_size: .
j_call: TRBJ2-1
d_call: TRBD2
cdr3_aa: CASSYGGGSSYNEQFF
cdr3_nt: TGTGCCAGCAGTTATGGCGGGGGGAGCTCCTACAATGAGCAGTTCTTC

v_call: TRBV5-1
clone_size: .
j_call: TRBJ2-5
d_call: TRBD1
cdr3_aa: CASSFRTGDEEQYF
cdr3_nt: TGCGCCAGCAGCTTTCGGACAGGGGATGAAGAGCAGTACTTC

v_call: TRBV20-1
clone_size: few
j_call: TRBJ2-1
d_call: .
cdr3_aa: CSATSSPKRDPLDNEQFF
cdr3_nt: TGCAGTGCAACCTCCTCACCAAAACGGGATCCTTTAGACAATGAGCAGTTCTTC

v_call: TRBV9
clone_size: few
j_call: TRBJ1-1
d_call: .
cdr3_aa: CASSVEATRGTEAFF
cdr3_nt: TGTGCCAGCAGCGTAGAGGCGACGAGGGGAACTGAAGCTTTCTTT